This is a list of T cell receptor beta chains from one sample in a study of T cells in Graves' hyperthyroidism and ophthalmopathy. TCRdb reprocessed the multiplex PCR reads with MiXCR, giving one entry per CDR3 protein. In the table there are under 350,000 distinct CDR3 sequences, over 15% of which are singletons. Sequencing was carried out using blood. The receptors originated from an older woman with Graves' ophthalmopathy. Both conserved end residues are part of each CDR3. A D gene is named only where the DNA matches it firmly. Not all rows give a size; the values are once, few, many and, for expanded clones, a class.

cdr3_nt,cdr3_aa,j_call,d_call,clone_size,v_call
TGCAGCGTTGCAGATACGAACACTGAAGCTTTCTTT,CSVADTNTEAFF,TRBJ1-1,NA,many,TRBV29-1
TGTGCCAGCAGCTTAGGACTCTCCTACGAGCAGTACTTC,CASSLGLSYEQYF,TRBJ2-7,NA,many,TRBV7-2
TGCGCCAGCAGCTCCTCAGGGGGCAATCAGCCCCAGCATTTT,CASSSSGGNQPQHF,TRBJ1-5,NA,few,TRBV5-1
TGCGCCAGCAGCCGGGACAATCCCTACGAGCAGTACTTC,CASSRDNPYEQYF,TRBJ2-7,NA,many,TRBV5-1
TGTGCCAGCAGTTTACGGGACAGAAACATTCAGTACTTC,CASSLRDRNIQYF,TRBJ2-4,TRBD1,many,TRBV27
TGTGCCAGCAGTAAGGGGATGACAGGGAGTGGTCAGCCCCAGCATTTT,CASSKGMTGSGQPQHF,TRBJ1-5,TRBD1,NA,TRBV12-3/TRBV12-4
TGTGCCAGCAGCGCAGGACAGGGGACTTCACCCCTCCACTTT,CASSAGQGTSPLHF,TRBJ1-6,TRBD1,few,TRBV9
TGCAGTGCTAGCTCCCCAGAGTACCTACAACCCGCATGGTTCTTC,CSASSPEYLQPAWFF,TRBJ2-1,NA,NA,TRBV20-1
TGTGCCAGCAGCCAACAGGACAGAGGGAACACCATATATTTT,CASSQQDRGNTIYF,TRBJ1-3,NA,many,TRBV4-2
TGTGCCAGCAGCCCTACAGGTACAGGGGACACTGAAGCTTTCTTT,CASSPTGTGDTEAFF,TRBJ1-1,TRBD1,few,TRBV7-2
TGTGCCAGCAGCCCCCGTGAGGGTTGGAGAGACTACGAGCAGTACTTC,CASSPREGWRDYEQYF,TRBJ2-7,NA,NA,TRBV5-8
TGTGCCATCAGCGTCGCCAGGGGGCCCAATCAGCCCCAGCATTTT,CAISVARGPNQPQHF,TRBJ1-5,TRBD1,NA,TRBV10-3
TGTGCCAGCAGTTACTGGGTCGGGACAGGGGCCCTGAACACTGAAGCTTTCTTT,CASSYWVGTGALNTEAFF,TRBJ1-1,TRBD1,many,TRBV6-5
TGTGCCAGCAGCGTGGGGGGAGGGCACACTGAAGCTTTCTTT,CASSVGGGHTEAFF,TRBJ1-1,NA,many,TRBV7-2
TGTGCCAGCAGTTTATCGTTCCAGTTCCAAGAGACCCAGTACTTC,CASSLSFQFQETQYF,TRBJ2-5,NA,many,TRBV28
TGTGCCAGCAGTCCCCAGCGGGAGAGCGTCGAGCAGTACTTC,CASSPQRESVEQYF,TRBJ2-7,TRBD2,NA,TRBV28
TGTGCCAGCAGCCCGGCGGGCTTCAATCAGCCCCAGCATTTT,CASSPAGFNQPQHF,TRBJ1-5,NA,many,TRBV11-2
TGTGCCACCAGTGATTCCACAGGGGGTGCGCCATATGGCTACACCTTC,CATSDSTGGAPYGYTF,TRBJ1-2,TRBD1,NA,TRBV24-1
TGTGCCAGCAGACGGGACAGTATCGTGTACACTGAAGCTTTCTTT,CASRRDSIVYTEAFF,TRBJ1-1,TRBD1,many,TRBV12-3/TRBV12-4
TGTGCCAGTAGTATAAAGCTGGGGGGCGCCGCCGGGGAGCTGTTTTTT,CASSIKLGGAAGELFF,TRBJ2-2,NA,few,TRBV19
TGTGCCTGGAGTTGGGACAGGGACACCGGGGAGCTGTTTTTT,CAWSWDRDTGELFF,TRBJ2-2,TRBD1,many,TRBV30
TGTGCCAGTAGTTCCGACAGGGGGGCGAACACTGAAGCTTTCTTT,CASSSDRGANTEAFF,TRBJ1-1,TRBD1,many,TRBV19
TGCAGCGTGCCCCCGAGGGGCGCAAGCTATGGCTACGCCTTC,CSVPPRGASYGYAF,TRBJ1-2,NA,NA,TRBV29-1
TGTGCCAGCAGCGTAGATAGCGGGAGAAGCACAGATACGCAGTATTTT,CASSVDSGRSTDTQYF,TRBJ2-3,TRBD2,NA,TRBV9
TGCAGTGTCCCCCGGGAGCTCCAAGCTTTCTTT,CSVPRELQAFF,TRBJ1-1,NA,many,TRBV20-1
TGTGCCAGCAGCTACATGCTGCAAGAGACCCAGTACTTC,CASSYMLQETQYF,TRBJ2-5,NA,many,TRBV6-1